The next 30 T cell receptor beta chains were all read from a single sample in a study of shared clonotypes between healthy human individuals. Method: immunoSEQ multiplex PCR; TCRdb's copy keeps in-frame clones and lacks some. Of 2 million to 3 million clones in the sample, roughly 93% were seen once. Sequencing input: naive CD4+ T cells from PBMCs. Subset denoted: CD45RA+ positively selected. These receptors came from a man younger than 30 in good health. Some clones in this sample may be carry-over from other donors' samples.

This clone was found once. This rearrangement joins TRBV18 to TRBJ2-7; D may match TRBD1 or TRBD2 (5 bases each). With 3 bases removed from V and 2 bases from J, the gap between germline ends came to 11 bases. The CDR3 totals 14 residues. Germline V gene sequence: CDR1 KGHSH, CDR2 LQKENI. The CDR3 DNA is TGTGCCAGCTCACCTAGTTCGGGGCCCTACGAGCAGTACTTC. It specifies CASSPSSGPYEQYF.

The chain carries TRBV11-2 and TRBJ2-7; D unresolved. Germline V gene sequence: CDR1 SGHAT, CDR2 FQNNGV. The CDR3 is 14 amino acids. Deletions cut 0 bases from V and 2 bases from J, with 8 bases between. The CDR3 reads CASSLDGATYEQYF. In DNA form, the CDR3 reads TGTGCCAGCAGCTTAGATGGCGCAACCTACGAGCAGTACTTC.

The chain has TRBV6-1 and TRBJ2-3; 7 nucleotides line up with TRBD1. Germline trimming cut 4 bases from V and 3 bases from J; bases unmatched to any gene: 10. Germline CDR1 MNHNS, CDR2 SASEGT. The CDR3 totals 16 residues. CDR3 sequence (DNA): TGTGCCAGCAGTGCGGACAGGCCCGACGTGACAGATACGCAGTATTTT. It specifies CASSADRPDVTDTQYF.

The V call is TRBV11-2, the J call TRBJ2-1, with 14 bases fitting TRBD2. CDR1 and CDR2 from the germline V gene are SGHAT and FQNNGV. The V and J ends lost 1 base and 4 bases, in that order; junction bases with no gene match: 6. There are 18 residues in the CDR3. CDR3 in DNA: TGTGCCAGCAGCTTAGTAGGGACTAGCGGGAGTGGATACAATGAGCAGTTCTTC. This translates into CASSLVGTSGSGYNEQFF.

This chain joins TRBV7-6 and TRBJ2-5; perhaps TRBD2 as D (5 bases). The CDR3 loop spans 15 amino acids. The germline CDR1 and CDR2 sequences are SGHVS and FNYEAQ. Trimming left V 5 bases short and J 5 bases short, with 18 bases between. In DNA, the CDR3 is TGTGCCAGCAGCCGGACGGCAGGAGTAGCGGAGACCCAGTACTTC. Translated: CASSRTAGVAETQYF.

CDR3 DNA: TGTGCCTGGAGTGAGCTCCCAGATACGCAGTATTTT. It yields the protein CAWSELPDTQYF. This rearrangement joins TRBV30 to TRBJ2-3; D remains ambiguous. This CDR3 has 12 residues. Trimming took 1 base from V and 4 from J, leaving 6 bases between them. From germline, CDR1 is GTSNPN and CDR2 SVGIG (reference sequence).

This clone was seen once. The chain recombines TRBV18 with TRBJ1-4; D possibly corresponds to TRBD1 (5 bases). This CDR3 contains 14 residues. Germline V lookup: CDR1 KGHSH, CDR2 LQKENI. The ends were cut back, 0 bases at V and 7 bases at J, with 9 bases in the middle. The CDR3 is CASSPPTGREKLFF. In DNA, the CDR3 is TGTGCCAGCTCACCACCGACGGGGCGTGAAAAACTGTTTTTT.

This clone was observed a few times. The gene calls are TRBV28 and TRBJ2-2; the match to TRBD2 covers 10 bases. Germline V gene lookup returns CDR1 MDHEN and CDR2 SYDVKM. The CDR3 sequence is 17 residues long. The ends lost 6 bases at V and 1 base at J; junction bases unmatched: 8. CDR3 region: CASRPGLAPVNTGELFF. CDR3 nucleotides: TGTGCCAGCAGGCCGGGACTAGCGCCTGTGAACACCGGGGAGCTGTTTTTT.

About this clone itself: The same CDR3 is also encoded by other DNA sequences in this sample. The V and J genes are TRBV5-1 and TRBJ2-1; 8 bases map to TRBD2. Germline V gives CDR1 SGHRS, CDR2 YFSETQ. J lost 2 bases, V lost 2 bases, and 6 bases had no gene match. The CDR3 sequence is 16 residues long. CDR3 sequence: CASSLITSGAYNEQFF. CDR3 sequence (DNA): TGCGCCAGCAGCTTAATAACTAGCGGAGCCTACAATGAGCAGTTCTTC.

This chain links TRBV7-9 with TRBJ1-2; 7 bases match TRBD1. Germline V gene sequence: CDR1 SEHNR, CDR2 FQNEAQ (reference sequence). Losses at the gene ends were 2 bases for V and 4 bases for J; bases not matched to a gene: 7. The CDR3 runs to 15 residues. CDR3 loop: CASSLQGGAGYGYTF. CDR3 DNA: TGTGCCAGCAGCTTACAGGGGGGCGCTGGCTATGGCTACACCTTC.

CDR3 DNA: TGCGCCAGCAGCCAAGTTATAGACTTTTACTACACCTTC. Protein product: CASSQVIDFYYTF. The chain has TRBV4-1 and TRBJ1-2, with no clear D. The ends were cut back, 1 base at V and 10 bases at J, with 13 bases in the middle. Per germline, CDR1 MGHRA and CDR2 YSYEKL. The CDR3 consists of 13 residues.

About this clone: Other DNA sequences in this specimen translate into the identical CDR3. The gene calls are TRBV28 and TRBJ2-1, with 7 bases identical to TRBD2. The V gene's germline CDR1 is MDHEN and CDR2 SYDVKM. V gave up 2 bases and J gave up 7 bases; unmatched junction bases: 5. CDR3 length equals 14 residues. The CDR3 region is CASSLGGSLNEQFF. DNA of the CDR3: TGTGCCAGCAGTTTAGGCGGGAGTTTGAATGAGCAGTTCTTC.

About this clone itself: This same CDR3 is encoded by further DNA sequences in the sample. This sequence joins TRBV5-6 and TRBJ2-1; 7 bases fit TRBD2. Germline values: CDR1 SGHDT, CDR2 YYEEEE. The CDR3 consists of 15 residues. J gave up 1 base and V 2 bases, and 3 bases lay outside the gene matches. In DNA form, the CDR3 reads TGTGCCAGCAGCTTAGCTAGCGGATCCTACAATGAGCAGTTCTTC. It yields the protein CASSLASGSYNEQFF.

The V call is TRBV28, the J call TRBJ1-1; D may be TRBD1 (6 bases). Germline V gene lookup returns CDR1 MDHEN and CDR2 SYDVKM. V was pared by 10 bases and J by 2 bases, with 17 bases between. This CDR3 contains 14 residues. The CDR3, as DNA: TGTGCCACCATGCAGAGGGGGTTTAACACTGAAGCTTTCTTT. This translates into CATMQRGFNTEAFF.

The gene calls are TRBV27 and TRBJ1-1; perhaps TRBD1 as D (5 bases). Germline V lookup: CDR1 MNHEY, CDR2 SMNVEV (reference sequence). V was clipped by 5 bases and J by 6 bases, with 16 bases between them. The CDR3 sequence is 14 residues long. The DNA of the CDR3 is TGTGCCAGCAGTACAGGTATCCCGGCCCCTGAAGCTTTCTTT. It is translated as CASSTGIPAPEAFF.

J is TRBJ2-7 and V is TRBV27; no reliable D call. Trimming left V 8 bases short and J 0 bases short, with 5 bases between. CDR3 length equals 11 residues. Germline V gene sequence: CDR1 MNHEY, CDR2 SMNVEV (reference sequence). The CDR3 spells CASGRSYEQYF. The CDR3 region has the DNA TGTGCCAGCGGACGCTCCTACGAGCAGTACTTC.

J is TRBJ2-7 and V is TRBV6-1; TRBD2 agrees at 7 bases. Germline CDR1 MNHNS, CDR2 SASEGT. The CDR3 loop spans 13 amino acids. V lost 7 bases, J lost 4 bases, and 7 bases stayed unmatched. CDR3 DNA: TGTGCCAGCATTCCGACGGGACTATACGAGCAGTACTTC. As protein: CASIPTGLYEQYF.

The rearrangement joins TRBV11-3 to TRBJ2-1; D is possibly TRBD1 or TRBD2 (6 bases each). V lost 4 bases to trimming and J lost 9 bases, with 19 bases between them. Germline values: CDR1 SGHNT, CDR2 YENEEA. The CDR3 is made up of 15 amino acids. This CDR3 is CASSSATGAQVEQFF. CDR3 coding DNA: TGTGCCAGCAGCTCAGCGACGGGGGCGCAGGTTGAGCAGTTCTTC.

The V call is TRBV30, the J call TRBJ2-1, with 8 positions matching TRBD2. This CDR3 comprises 14 residues. After removal of 2 bases from V and 6 bases from J, the junction contained 6 bases not matched to a gene. Per the germline V gene, CDR1 is GTSNPN and CDR2 is SVGIG (reference sequence). CDR3 sequence reads: CAWSILAEINEQFF. CDR3 bases: TGTGCCTGGAGTATACTAGCGGAAATCAATGAGCAGTTCTTC.

The CDR3 bases are TGTGCCAGCAGTGAAGACAGGGCCGGCGGCACTGAAGCTTTCTTT. Encoded protein: CASSEDRAGGTEAFF. The V gene is TRBV6-1, the J gene TRBJ1-1, with a weak D call TRBD1 (6 bases). V lost 1 base, J lost 4 bases, and 13 bases lay in between. The CDR3 is 15 amino acids. CDR1 is MNHNS, CDR2 SASEGT, per germline.

This chain links TRBV28 with TRBJ2-1; D not certain. Trimming removed 7 bases from V and 8 bases from J, with 15 bases in between. The length of the CDR3 is 13 residues. CDR1 and CDR2 from the germline V gene are MDHEN and SYDVKM. The CDR3 DNA is TGTGCCAGCACCCTAGGTTCCCGGGATGAGCAGTTCTTC. Residues: CASTLGSRDEQFF.

The J gene is TRBJ2-3, the V gene TRBV5-1; 8 positions agree with TRBD2. V gave up 3 bases and J gave up 0 bases; unmatched junction bases: 9. CDR1 and CDR2 (germline): SGHRS, YFSETQ. This CDR3 has 17 amino acids. The CDR3: CASSSSGGGRSTDTQYF. CDR3 nucleotides: TGCGCCAGCAGCTCCTCAGGCGGCGGGAGGAGCACAGATACGCAGTATTTT.

The chain is built from TRBV5-1 and TRBJ1-2, with a tentative D call TRBD1 (5 bases). Germline values: CDR1 SGHRS, CDR2 YFSETQ. V lost 0 bases and J lost 2, with 11 bases in between. CDR3 length equals 15 residues. Written as DNA, the CDR3 is TGCGCCAGCAGCTTGGACCGTCGGGGGAACTATGGCTACACCTTC. It specifies CASSLDRRGNYGYTF. The full variable domain, rest sourced from reference TRBV5-1 and TRBJ1-2, is KAGVTQTPRYLIKTRGQQVTLSCSPISGHRSVSWYQQTPGQGLQFLFEYFSETQRNKGNFPGRFSGRQFSNSRSEMNVSTLELGDSALYLCASSLDRRGNYGYTFGSGTRLTVV.

The chain combines TRBV6-5 with TRBJ1-1, with TRBD1 as a possible D gene (5 bases). Germline V lookup: CDR1 MNHEY, CDR2 SVGAGI. V was clipped by 2 bases and J by 7 bases, with 17 bases between them. The CDR3 contains 15 residues. This CDR3 is CASSYGPWGTGEAFF. The DNA of the CDR3 is TGTGCCAGCAGTTACGGGCCGTGGGGCACCGGTGAAGCTTTCTTT.

CDR3 coding DNA: TGCGCCAGCAGTTTGTCGCCCGGGACAGGCCTCCAAGAGACCCAGTACTTC. Its translation is CASSLSPGTGLQETQYF. The chain carries TRBV5-1 and TRBJ2-5, with TRBD1 identical over 8 bases. Trimming cost V 5 bases and J 1 base; bases outside gene matches: 13. The germline gives CDR1 SGHRS, CDR2 YFSETQ. The CDR3 has 17 amino acids.

The V gene is TRBV5-4, the J gene TRBJ2-7, with 8 bases identical to TRBD1. The CDR3 has 14 residues. Germline V gene lookup returns CDR1 SGHNT and CDR2 YYREEE (reference sequence). The V and J ends lost 0 bases and 3 bases, in that order; junction bases with no gene match: 2. CDR3 DNA: TGTGCCAGCAGCTTGGGGGGACAGGACTACGAGCAGTACTTC. This sequence encodes CASSLGGQDYEQYF.

The rearrangement links TRBV4-1 to TRBJ1-2, with D possibly TRBD1 on 6 matching bases. This CDR3 region has 15 residues. CDR1 and CDR2 (germline): MGHRA, YSYEKL. Trimming removed 4 bases at V and 2 bases at J, with 14 bases between. CDR3 region: CASSRALGGNYGYTF. The CDR3 DNA sequence: TGCGCCAGCAGCCGGGCCCTAGGGGGGAACTATGGCTACACCTTC.

J is TRBJ1-4 and V is TRBV4-2, with D maybe TRBD1 (5 bases). Germline V gene sequence: CDR1 LGHNA, CDR2 YNFKEQ. CDR3 length: 17 residues. Trimming removed 1 base at V and 5 bases at J, with 17 bases between. DNA of the CDR3: TGTGCCAGCAGCCAAGTTGGGGGTCTCGGCTTCAATGAAAAACTGTTTTTT. Its translation is CASSQVGGLGFNEKLFF.

This clone was observed a single time. This chain links TRBV7-2 with TRBJ1-1; weak D call: TRBD1 (6 bases). Per the germline V gene, CDR1 is SGHTA and CDR2 is FQGNSA. The CDR3 is made up of 13 amino acids. With 5 bases removed from V and 6 bases from J, the gap between germline ends came to 13 bases. CDR3: CASSLHRAAEAFF. As DNA, the CDR3 is TGTGCCAGCAGCCTGCACAGGGCTGCTGAAGCTTTCTTT.

This chain links TRBV5-4 with TRBJ1-4; 7 bases align to TRBD1. This CDR3 comprises 14 residues. Germline V gives CDR1 SGHNT, CDR2 YYREEE (reference sequence). V was clipped by 2 bases and J by 7 bases; unmatched bases: 5. In DNA form, the CDR3 reads TGTGCCAGCAGCTTCAGGGGGGTGGGTGAAAAACTGTTTTTT. This encodes CASSFRGVGEKLFF.